Detailed here is one T cell receptor (beta chain). Its antigen remains unidentified. V was cut by 4 bases and J by 1 base, with 8 bases left in between. This CDR3 spans 13 amino acids. Germline V gene data show CDR1 as SNHLY and CDR2 as FYNNEI. Use of 60 Vbeta and 13 Jbeta primers characterized the PCR. Libraries were prepared by immunoSEQ multiplex PCR; TCRdb keeps only in-frame clonotypes and omits some of them. The sample totals more than 100,000 clones. These donors counted as nominally healthy when sampled, but unrecorded immune exposures were likely. The data derive from a study of cytomegalovirus exposure and HLA in healthy donors. Study-wide findings and caveats: Altogether, some 170 TCR beta chains were recorded as cytomegalovirus-associated. Specific recognition of CMV antigens was confirmed in vitro for three chains (all CMV-associated).

The chain links TRBV2 to TRBJ2-7; D is uncertain. The specimen was PBMCs. The TCR comes from a middle-aged man in good health and CMV-seronegative. This chain's CDR3 is CASSVVRSYEQYF. The CDR3 DNA follows: TGTGCCAGCAGTGTGGTCAGGTCCTACGAGCAGTACTTC.